This T cell receptor beta chain was sequenced in a study of blood T cells in healthy people across ages. This clonotype has ten or more counts. What it binds is unknown. A second PCR of 7 to 11 cycles used a sample-barcoded 5' primer and a J-beta primer mix. TCRdb re-derived calls from the 5' RACE reads in MiXCR, one entry per CDR3 protein. The sample has under 1,100,000 distinct CDR3 sequences, approximately 26% seen once. Study findings and constraints: Naive T cell percentage showed a strong correlation with TCR beta diversity.

The ends were cut back, 6 bases at V and 8 bases at J, with 8 bases in the middle. Germline CDR1 is MDHEN and CDR2 is SYDVKM. CDR3 length: 10 amino acids. The same sample was also studied in work on T cells of mothers and their children. This second study notes: Three healthy Caucasian mothers, along with their six children, were the donors.

Sequenced material: blood. The V and J genes are TRBV28 and TRBJ2-7; D gene unclear. The sequence was collected from a girl aged 2 to 10 in good health. The CDR3 protein is CASRSAQQYF. The CDR3, as DNA: TGTGCCAGCAGGTCGGCTCAGCAGTACTTC.